A single sample is the source of the 13 T cell receptor beta chains below, sequenced in a study of neurological immune-mediated disorders. TCRdb independently ran MiXCR on the 5' RACE reads; one entry per CDR3 protein. The sample contains more than 25,000 distinct CDR3 sequences, about an eighth of which appear only once. Sample: PBMCs. These receptors originate from a woman aged 60 to 75 in good health.

This clonotype showed up just once. The chain joins TRBV12-3 or TRBV12-4 to TRBJ1-1; D call uncertain. Trimming took off 10 bases at V and 3 bases at J, with 18 bases between the two ends. This CDR3 is 14 amino acids long. The CDR3 DNA follows: TGTGCCAACACCCCCGAGTGGATGGACACTGAAGCTTTCTTT. This encodes CANTPEWMDTEAFF.

The J gene is TRBJ1-2, the V gene TRBV20-1, with D possibly TRBD1 on 6 matching bases. This CDR3 has 13 residues. From germline, CDR1 is DFQATT and CDR2 SNEGSKA (reference sequence). V was clipped by 8 bases and J by 8 bases, with 21 bases between them. This CDR3 reads CSPTGPFPGGYTF. CDR3 DNA: TGCAGTCCCACAGGGCCCTTCCCGGGAGGCTACACCTTC.

This clonotype was recorded many times. The chain links TRBV20-1 to TRBJ1-2, with D unclear. V was clipped by 6 bases and J by 6 bases, with 20 bases between them. The CDR3 runs 14 residues. Per germline, CDR1 DFQATT and CDR2 SNEGSKA (reference sequence). The chain's CDR3 is CSAGFVTPRDGYTF. CDR3 DNA sequence: TGCAGTGCCGGTTTTGTGACGCCCCGTGATGGCTACACCTTC.

This clonotype appeared many times. The gene calls are TRBV5-1 and TRBJ2-1, with TRBD1 matching 10 bases. Germline trimming cut 0 bases from V and 2 bases from J; bases unmatched to any gene: 5. The CDR3 sequence is 17 residues long. Germline values: CDR1 SGHRS, CDR2 YFSETQ. As DNA, the CDR3 is TGCGCCAGCAGCTTGGCCCTCGGGACAGGGGCCTACAATGAGCAGTTCTTC. The encoded protein is CASSLALGTGAYNEQFF. The whole variable domain, remainder taken from reference TRBV5-1 and TRBJ2-1, is KAGVTQTPRYLIKTRGQQVTLSCSPISGHRSVSWYQQTPGQGLQFLFEYFSETQRNKGNFPGRFSGRQFSNSRSEMNVSTLELGDSALYLCASSLALGTGAYNEQFFGPGTRLTVL.

There are many counts of this clonotype. The chain combines TRBV16 with TRBJ1-2; tentatively, D is TRBD1 (5 bases). The CDR3 is made up of 14 amino acids. Germline CDR1 and CDR2: KGHSY and FQNENV. Trimming cost V 0 bases and J 5 bases, with 10 bases left between them. The CDR3 protein is CASSQSVRGYGYTF. Here the CDR3 DNA reads TGTGCCAGCAGCCAATCAGTCCGGGGGTATGGCTACACCTTC.

This clonotype was found many times. This may be a read error: a much more frequent sequence differs by one nucleotide. The CDR3 loop reads CASSLGTDGLPLHF. Here the CDR3 DNA reads TGTGCCAGCAGCTTAGGGACAGACGGATTACCCCTCCACTTT. The rearrangement links TRBV7-9 to TRBJ1-6, with a tentative D call TRBD1 (6 bases). The CDR3 loop spans 14 amino acids. Germline values: CDR1 SEHNR, CDR2 FQNEAQ (reference sequence). The V end was cut by 1 base, the J end by 12 bases, with 13 bases between.

This clonotype was recorded at least ten times. Its ends do not fully match the called genes, so a read error is possible. This sequence joins TRBV12-3 or TRBV12-4 and TRBJ2-7; 8 bases align to TRBD1. The CDR3 is 14 residues long. In DNA form, the CDR3 reads TGTGCCAGCAGTATAGCAGGGGGCTCTTACGAGCAGTACTTC. This encodes CASSIAGGSYEQYF.

This clonotype has just a few counts. This chain joins TRBV30 and TRBJ1-6; perhaps TRBD1 as D (5 bases). Trimming took 4 bases from V and 0 from J, leaving 13 bases between them. CDR3 length equals 16 residues. Germline CDR1 GTSNPN, CDR2 SVGIG (reference sequence). The CDR3 nucleotides are TGTGCCTGGAAGGGGCCCGGGAGCTCCTATAATTCACCCCTCCACTTT. It is translated as CAWKGPGSSYNSPLHF.

This clonotype has at least ten counts. The chain employs TRBV20-1 and TRBJ2-3; 10 bases are a match to TRBD2. The CDR3 has 15 residues. V lost 5 bases, J lost 4 bases, and 9 bases stayed unmatched. Germline CDR1 DFQATT, CDR2 SNEGSKA (reference sequence). The CDR3 sequence is CSAGLAGARADTQYF. The DNA of the CDR3 is TGCAGTGCTGGGCTAGCGGGGGCGAGGGCAGATACGCAGTATTTT.

Ten or more counts support this clonotype. The V gene is TRBV20-1, the J gene TRBJ2-3; D is uncertain. In germline, CDR1 is DFQATT, CDR2 SNEGSKA (reference sequence). This CDR3 contains 12 residues. V was cut by 5 bases and J by 6 bases, with 12 bases left in between. The CDR3 DNA is TGCAGTGCTCTCCAGACCGGGGATACGCAGTATTTT. Its translation: CSALQTGDTQYF.

This clonotype was counted ten times or more. This chain links TRBV6-5 with TRBJ2-3; 9 bases are a match to TRBD2. This CDR3 comprises 18 residues. The V gene end was trimmed by 5 bases and the J gene end by 3 bases; junction bases not matched to a gene: 15. CDR1 is MNHEY and CDR2 is SVGAGI in the germline V gene. This chain's CDR3 is CASSLQPPGLALTDTQYF. The CDR3 DNA follows: TGTGCCAGCAGTCTCCAGCCCCCGGGACTAGCATTAACAGATACGCAGTATTTT.

This clonotype has ten or more counts. The chain employs TRBV7-2 and TRBJ2-2, with a possible D match to TRBD2 (6 bases). V was cut by 1 base and J by 4 bases, with 10 bases left in between. This CDR3 contains 15 residues. The germline V gene encodes CDR1 SGHTA and CDR2 FQGNSA. This chain's CDR3 is CASSLGGGITGELFF. CDR3 nucleotides: TGTGCCAGCAGCTTAGGGGGCGGGATCACCGGGGAGCTGTTTTTT.

This clonotype was detected many times. The chain has TRBV2 and TRBJ2-3; possibly TRBD2 for D (6 bases). This CDR3 has 15 residues. Trimming stripped 3 bases from V and 6 bases from J, with 16 bases between. CDR1 and CDR2 from the germline V gene are SNHLY and FYNNEI. Here the CDR3 reads CASSDRTTPSDTQYF. The DNA of the CDR3 is TGTGCCAGCAGTGATAGGACTACCCCTTCGGATACGCAGTATTTT.